This record covers a single TCR beta chain. Assay: immunoSEQ multiplex PCR; the TCRdb copy retains only in-frame clones and omits some. The table includes about 99,000 clones, 91% detected once. This entry belongs to a study of T cell responses to AZD1222 COVID-19 vaccine. The CDR3 length is 14 residues. J gave up 0 bases and V 6 bases, and 3 bases lay outside the gene matches. Germline V gene sequence: CDR1 MNHEY, CDR2 SMNVEV (reference sequence). The chain recombines TRBV27 with TRBJ2-7; 9 bases map to TRBD1. The TCR comes from an adult in good health. Here the sequenced sample was peripheral blood, taken on day 0 of AZD1222 vaccination. CDR3 amino acids: CASRPQGASYEQYF. The CDR3 coding sequence is TGTGCCAGCAGACCACAGGGGGCCTCCTACGAGCAGTACTTC.